The 7 T cell receptor beta chains reported below all come from one sample, sequenced in a study of blood T cell repertoires in COVID-19. Measured with immunoSEQ multiplex PCR; TCRdb has only the in-frame clones, and not every one. Among some 120,000 clones listed, 70% to 90% were seen once. The sequencing input was peripheral blood. Every receptor here comes from a human donor in a cohort sampled during active COVID-19.

The chain links TRBV5-5 to TRBJ2-7, with a tentative D call TRBD1 (6 bases). V shed 4 bases and J shed 6 bases, with 20 bases lying between them. This CDR3 comprises 15 residues. From germline, CDR1 is SGHKS and CDR2 YYEKEE (reference sequence). CDR3 sequence reads: CASSPSGHPAGEQYF. The CDR3 region has the DNA TGTGCCAGCAGCCCTTCGGGACACCCCGCGGGCGAGCAGTACTTC.

CDR3 bases: TGTGCCAGCGGCCTACAGATATCGAACACTGAAGCTTTCTTT. Amino acid sequence: CASGLQISNTEAFF. The genes are TRBV6-5 and TRBJ1-1; D not resolved. The CDR3 is 14 residues long. Germline CDR1 is MNHEY and CDR2 is SVGAGI. V was cut by 8 bases and J by 1 base, with 14 bases left in between.

This clone is a singleton in its sample. The chain is built from TRBV11-2 and TRBJ1-2, with D possibly TRBD1 on 6 matching bases. Germline values: CDR1 SGHAT, CDR2 FQNNGV. Trimming removed 7 bases from V and 7 bases from J, with 19 bases in between. This CDR3 region has 14 residues. The CDR3 DNA reads TGTGCCAGCAATCCGGACAGTGGGTTAGGTGGCTACACCTTC. Translation: CASNPDSGLGGYTF.

In its sample, this clone was seen once. The DNA of the CDR3 is TGTGCCAGCAGTGACCCGGGACAGGGATCCTACGAGCAGTACTTC. Its protein is CASSDPGQGSYEQYF. The V call is TRBV6-6, the J call TRBJ2-7; 9 bases agree with TRBD1. Per the germline V gene, CDR1 is MNHNY and CDR2 is SVGAGI (reference sequence). Trimming took 5 bases from V and 1 from J; bases not matched to a gene: 6. The CDR3 sequence is 15 residues long.

CDR3 residues: CASSSGLATDTQYF. The CDR3 nucleotides are TGTGCCAGCAGCTCGGGACTAGCGACAGATACGCAGTATTTT. The chain combines TRBV7-9 with TRBJ2-3; 10 bases match TRBD2. The CDR3 extends over 14 amino acids. V trimming: 4 bases; J trimming: 3 bases; junction bases outside the gene matches: 1. Germline lookup yields CDR1 SEHNR and CDR2 FQNEAQ (reference sequence).

This clone showed up just a few times. The rearrangement joins TRBV7-9 to TRBJ1-4; possibly TRBD1 for D (5 bases). This CDR3 has 15 amino acids. The germline V and J ends were trimmed by 5 bases and 6 bases, with 16 bases remaining between them. CDR1 is SEHNR and CDR2 is FQNEAQ in the germline V gene (reference sequence). CDR3 in amino acids: CASSPGYGGDEKLFF. CDR3 nucleotide sequence: TGTGCCAGCAGCCCAGGATACGGGGGGGATGAAAAACTGTTTTTT.

The V call is TRBV25-1, the J call TRBJ2-5, with 7 positions matching TRBD1. The CDR3 length is 16 residues. Germline CDR1 reads MGHDK; CDR2 reads SYGVNS. V lost 5 bases and J lost 0; bases outside the gene matches: 9. The CDR3 reads CASSKPGTAYQETQYF. CDR3 bases: TGTGCCAGCAGTAAGCCCGGGACAGCGTACCAAGAGACCCAGTACTTC.